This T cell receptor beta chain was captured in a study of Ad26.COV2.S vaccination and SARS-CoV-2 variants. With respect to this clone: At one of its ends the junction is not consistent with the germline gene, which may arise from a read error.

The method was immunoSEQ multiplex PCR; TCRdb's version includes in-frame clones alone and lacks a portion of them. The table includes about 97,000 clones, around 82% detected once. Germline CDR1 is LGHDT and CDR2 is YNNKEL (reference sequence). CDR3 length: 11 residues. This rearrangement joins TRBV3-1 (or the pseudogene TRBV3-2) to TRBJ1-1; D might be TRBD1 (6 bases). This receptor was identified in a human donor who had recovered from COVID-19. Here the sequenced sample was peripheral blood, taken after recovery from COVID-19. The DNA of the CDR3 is TGTGCCAGCAGCTCAAGGGGGGACACGACTTTT. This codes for CASSSRGDTTF.